This T cell receptor beta chain was profiled in a study of cytotoxic CD8 clonotypes in ibrutinib-treated CLL. Study details: The subjects consisted of 11 relapsed/refractory and more than 14 treatment-naive individuals, with approximately 17 IGHV unmutated. Partial response was seen in 24 patients and complete response in 2; after median around 69 months, about 14 stayed remitted, around 12 progressed. Study-level findings and limits: Upon ibrutinib response clonality rose, and upon progression it fell back toward baseline. In comparison with age-matched healthy donors, baseline clonality was higher and tracked circulating CD8+ T-cell counts.

On this clone: What it binds is unknown.

The germline V gene has CDR1 SEHNR and CDR2 FQNEAQ (reference sequence). This CDR3 spans 16 amino acids. Trimming stripped 5 bases from V and 4 bases from J, with 20 bases between. The repertoire was sequenced with immunoSEQ multiplex PCR; TCRdb's copy has only in-frame clones and lacks some. The sample records 110,000 to 150,000 clones, around 76% being singletons. The J gene is TRBJ1-2, the V gene TRBV7-9; D perhaps matches TRBD1 (5 bases). This clonotype was obtained from a human donor with chronic lymphocytic leukemia. The sequences come from PBMCs, collected after 24 months of ibrutinib treatment. CDR3 sequence: CASSVKGRLPGYGYTF. In DNA form, the CDR3 reads TGTGCCAGCAGCGTGAAGGGACGCCTCCCGGGCTATGGCTACACCTTC.